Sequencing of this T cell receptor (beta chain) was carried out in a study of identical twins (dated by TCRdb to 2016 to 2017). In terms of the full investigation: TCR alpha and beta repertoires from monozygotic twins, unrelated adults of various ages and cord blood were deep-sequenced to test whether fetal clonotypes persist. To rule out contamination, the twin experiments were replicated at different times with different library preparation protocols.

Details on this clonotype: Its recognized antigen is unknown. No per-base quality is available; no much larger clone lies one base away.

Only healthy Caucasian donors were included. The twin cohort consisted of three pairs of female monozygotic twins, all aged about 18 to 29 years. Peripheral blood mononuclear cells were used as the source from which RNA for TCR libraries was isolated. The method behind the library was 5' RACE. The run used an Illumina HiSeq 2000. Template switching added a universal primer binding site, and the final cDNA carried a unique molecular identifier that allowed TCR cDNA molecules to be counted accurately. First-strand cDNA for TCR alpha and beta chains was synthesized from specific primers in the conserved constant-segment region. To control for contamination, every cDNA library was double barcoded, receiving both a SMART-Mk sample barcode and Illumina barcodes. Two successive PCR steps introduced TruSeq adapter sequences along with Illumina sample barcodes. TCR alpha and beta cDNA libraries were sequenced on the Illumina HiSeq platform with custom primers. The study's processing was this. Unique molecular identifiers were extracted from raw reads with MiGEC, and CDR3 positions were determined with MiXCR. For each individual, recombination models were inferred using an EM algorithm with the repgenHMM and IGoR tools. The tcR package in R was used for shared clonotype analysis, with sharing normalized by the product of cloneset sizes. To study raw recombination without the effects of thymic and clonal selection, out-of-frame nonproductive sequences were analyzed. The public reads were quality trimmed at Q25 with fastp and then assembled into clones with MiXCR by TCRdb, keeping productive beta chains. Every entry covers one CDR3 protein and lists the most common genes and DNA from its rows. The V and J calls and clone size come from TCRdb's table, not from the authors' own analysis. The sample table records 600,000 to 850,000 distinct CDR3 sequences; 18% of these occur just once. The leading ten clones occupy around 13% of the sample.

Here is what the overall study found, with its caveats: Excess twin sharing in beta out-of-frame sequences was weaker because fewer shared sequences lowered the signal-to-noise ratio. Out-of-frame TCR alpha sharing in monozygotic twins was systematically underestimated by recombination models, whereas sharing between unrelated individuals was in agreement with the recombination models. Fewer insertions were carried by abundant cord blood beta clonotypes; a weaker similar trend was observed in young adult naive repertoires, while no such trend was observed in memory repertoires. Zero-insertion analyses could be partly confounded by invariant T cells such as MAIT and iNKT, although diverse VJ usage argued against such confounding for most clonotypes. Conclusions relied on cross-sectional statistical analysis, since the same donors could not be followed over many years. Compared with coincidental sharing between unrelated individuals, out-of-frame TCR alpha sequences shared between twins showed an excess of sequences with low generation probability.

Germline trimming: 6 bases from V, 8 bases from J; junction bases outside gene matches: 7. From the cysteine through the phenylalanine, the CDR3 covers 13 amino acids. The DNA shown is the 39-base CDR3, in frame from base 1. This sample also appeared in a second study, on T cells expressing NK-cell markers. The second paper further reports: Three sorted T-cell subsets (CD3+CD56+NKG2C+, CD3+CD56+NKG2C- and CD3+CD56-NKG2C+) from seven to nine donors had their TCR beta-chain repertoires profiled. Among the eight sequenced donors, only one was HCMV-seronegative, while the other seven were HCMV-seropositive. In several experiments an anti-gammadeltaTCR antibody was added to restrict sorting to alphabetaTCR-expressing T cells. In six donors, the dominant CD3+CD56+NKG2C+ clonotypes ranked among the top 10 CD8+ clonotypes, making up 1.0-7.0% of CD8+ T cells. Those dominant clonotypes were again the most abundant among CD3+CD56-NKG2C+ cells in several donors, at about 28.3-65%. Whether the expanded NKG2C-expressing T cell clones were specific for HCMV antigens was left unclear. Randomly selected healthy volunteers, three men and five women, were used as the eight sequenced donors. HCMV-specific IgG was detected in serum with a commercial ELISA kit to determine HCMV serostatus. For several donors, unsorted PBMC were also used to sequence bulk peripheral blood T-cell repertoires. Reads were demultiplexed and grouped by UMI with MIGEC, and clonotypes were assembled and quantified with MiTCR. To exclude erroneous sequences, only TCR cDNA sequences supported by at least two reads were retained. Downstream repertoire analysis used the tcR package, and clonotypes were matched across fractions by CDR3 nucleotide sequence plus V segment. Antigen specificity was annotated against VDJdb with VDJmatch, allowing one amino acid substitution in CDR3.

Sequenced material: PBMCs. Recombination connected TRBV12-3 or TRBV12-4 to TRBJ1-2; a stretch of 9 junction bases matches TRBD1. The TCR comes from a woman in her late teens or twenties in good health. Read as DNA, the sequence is TGTGCCAGCAGAGAATCCGGGACAGGGGGCTACACCTTC. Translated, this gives CASRESGTGGYTF.